Following are 26 T cell receptor beta chains from one sample sequenced in a study of response to subunit inactivated influenza vaccine. From the RT-PCR reads, TCRdb called clonotypes with MiXCR, one entry per CDR3 protein. The data hold hundreds of thousands of distinct CDR3 sequences, with 6% to 9% observed a single time. Sequencing was performed on PBMCs from blood, taken roughly 24 months after vaccination. These receptors were collected from a man aged 50-75 years who received an inactivated influenza vaccine.

This clonotype was found many times. The V call is TRBV9, the J call TRBJ2-5; no clear D gene. In germline, CDR1 is SGDLS, CDR2 YYNGEE. The CDR3 is made up of 14 amino acids. V dropped 3 bases and J dropped 3 bases, with 12 bases sitting between them. The CDR3 region is CASSASSTEETQYF. In nucleotides, the CDR3 is TGTGCCAGCAGCGCCTCATCTACCGAAGAGACCCAGTACTTC.

This clonotype was seen only a few times. V usage is TRBV2 and J usage is TRBJ1-5; 7 bases are a match to TRBD1. Trimming removed 10 bases from V and 5 bases from J; junction bases left unmatched: 11. The length of the CDR3 is 14 residues. Per the germline V gene, CDR1 is SNHLY and CDR2 is FYNNEI. The chain's CDR3 is CATSLGRGYQPQHF. In DNA, the CDR3 is TGTGCCACATCCTTGGGCAGGGGGTATCAGCCCCAGCATTTT.

This clonotype has a handful of counts. The V gene is TRBV24-1, the J gene TRBJ2-7; 8 nucleotides line up with TRBD1. J was trimmed by 1 base and V by 3 bases; bases with no gene match: 4. The germline V gene has CDR1 KGHDR and CDR2 SFDVKD. The CDR3 runs to 15 residues. CDR3 residues: CATSDGQGESYEQYF. For the CDR3, the DNA is TGTGCCACCAGTGATGGACAGGGCGAGTCCTACGAGCAGTACTTC.

This clonotype was counted between two and nine times. The chain couples TRBV7-8 to TRBJ2-2; D is unresolved. Looked up from germline, CDR1 is SGHVS and CDR2 is FQNEAQ. The V and J ends lost 0 bases and 3 bases respectively, with 11 bases between them. There are 16 residues in the CDR3. CDR3 sequence: CASSLARPDYTGELFF. CDR3 DNA: TGTGCCAGCAGCTTAGCGAGGCCAGACTACACCGGGGAGCTGTTTTTT.

This clonotype was detected many times. CDR3 amino acids: CASSYSGTDNQPQHF. In DNA form, the CDR3 reads TGTGCCAGCAGTTACTCTGGGACAGACAATCAGCCCCAGCATTTT. The rearrangement uses TRBV6-5 and TRBJ1-5; TRBD1 aligns across 7 bases. Germline CDR1 MNHEY, CDR2 SVGAGI. This CDR3 region has 15 residues. After removal of 0 bases from V and 3 bases from J, the junction contained 2 bases not matched to a gene.

V gene TRBV11-1 combines with J gene TRBJ2-7; the D call may be TRBD1 or TRBD2 (6 bases each). Per germline, CDR1 SGHAT and CDR2 FQDESV (reference sequence). The CDR3 length is 18 residues. V lost 1 base, J lost 3 bases, and 22 bases lay in between. The CDR3 region has the DNA TGTGCCAGCAGCTTAGGAGGGGGATCGGGGAGGCGGAACTACGAGCAGTACTTC. Amino acid sequence: CASSLGGGSGRRNYEQYF.

To note about this clonotype: The conserved phenylalanine or tryptophan is not found at the CDR3 terminus, so this likely reflects a read error. V is TRBV20-1 and J is TRBJ2-1, with 8 bases that match TRBD2. The CDR3 extends over 15 amino acids. Per germline, CDR1 DFQATT and CDR2 SNEGSKA (reference sequence). The trim removed 7 bases at V and 0 bases at J, leaving 8 bases unmatched. The CDR3 is CSVVSGITSYNEQFL. The CDR3 nucleotides are TGCAGTGTGGTTAGCGGGATTACCTCCTACAATGAGCAGTTCCTC.

This clonotype was seen repeatedly, ten times or more. This chain connects TRBV5-1 to TRBJ1-1; the D is unclear. Deletions cut 0 bases from V and 8 bases from J, with 11 bases between. Germline CDR1 is SGHRS and CDR2 is YFSETQ. This CDR3 contains 13 residues. The CDR3 spells CASSLGGSTEAFF. CDR3 nucleotide sequence: TGCGCCAGCAGCTTGGGAGGGAGCACCGAAGCTTTCTTT.

The DNA for the CDR3 is TGTGCCAGCAGTCCAAATCAGGGCGAACGGTACCAAGAGACCCAGTACTTC. It translates to CASSPNQGERYQETQYF. The chain carries TRBV28 and TRBJ2-5, with D perhaps matching TRBD1 (5 bases). There are 17 residues in the CDR3. Trimming stripped 5 bases from V and 0 bases from J, with 19 bases between. Germline V lookup: CDR1 MDHEN, CDR2 SYDVKM.

This clonotype was observed many times. The CDR3 protein is CASSPGGEQFF. DNA for the CDR3: TGTGCCAGCAGCCCAGGGGGGGAGCAGTTCTTC. J is TRBJ2-1 and V is TRBV18; D may be TRBD1 (7 bases). Trimming took 8 bases from V and 10 from J, leaving 12 bases between them. This CDR3 has 11 amino acids. The germline CDR1 and CDR2 sequences are KGHSH and LQKENI.

The J gene is TRBJ2-3, the V gene TRBV20-1; either TRBD1 or TRBD2 may supply D (5 bases each). V gave up 0 bases and J gave up 0 bases, with 7 bases separating them. The CDR3 runs to 14 residues. Germline values: CDR1 DFQATT, CDR2 SNEGSKA (reference sequence). The DNA for the CDR3 is TGCAGTGCTAGAGAGGGGGATAGCACAGATACGCAGTATTTT. As protein: CSAREGDSTDTQYF.

The chain's CDR3 is CASSQGHLSYNEQFF. The CDR3 DNA reads as TGTGCCAGCAGCCAGGGACACCTCTCCTACAATGAGCAGTTCTTC. J is TRBJ2-1 and V is TRBV5-5; D perhaps matches TRBD1 (6 bases). The germline V gene has CDR1 SGHKS and CDR2 YYEKEE (reference sequence). V gave up 4 bases and J gave up 0 bases, with 11 bases separating them. The CDR3 totals 15 residues.

This clonotype has more than one count but fewer than ten. The CDR3, as DNA: TGTGCCAGCACTTCGTCCGGGACAGGCTCCGTAGAGACCCAGTACTTC. Its protein product is CASTSSGTGSVETQYF. V gene TRBV12-3 or TRBV12-4 combines with J gene TRBJ2-5; TRBD1 matches 8 bases. CDR3 length: 16 amino acids. J was trimmed by 4 bases and V by 7 bases; bases with no gene match: 14.

The rearrangement uses TRBV7-3 and TRBJ2-3; 15 bases agree with TRBD2. V gave up 5 bases and J gave up 5 bases; unmatched junction bases: 5. The CDR3 length is 16 residues. The germline gives CDR1 SGHTA, CDR2 FQGTGA. The CDR3 here is CASSQTGLAGGDTQYF. The CDR3 region has the DNA TGTGCCAGCAGCCAAACGGGACTAGCGGGAGGAGATACGCAGTATTTT.

This clonotype was detected only a few times. The V call is TRBV3-1, the J call TRBJ1-2; perhaps TRBD1 as D (6 bases). CDR1 and CDR2 from the germline V gene are LGHDT and YNNKEL (reference sequence). The V end lost 0 bases, the J end lost 4 bases, and 12 bases lay between the germline ends. The CDR3 length is 15 residues. The CDR3 here is CASSQDAGTRYGYTF. In DNA, the CDR3 is TGTGCCAGCAGCCAAGACGCCGGGACACGCTATGGCTACACCTTC.

The chain carries TRBV20-1 and TRBJ2-1, with 9 bases that match TRBD1. CDR1 and CDR2 (germline): DFQATT, SNEGSKA (reference sequence). Trimming cost V 7 bases and J 8 bases; bases outside gene matches: 3. The CDR3 covers 11 residues. The CDR3 region has the DNA TGCAGTGGGGGACAGGGAGATGAGCAGTTCTTC. This translates into CSGGQGDEQFF.

The rearrangement joins TRBV5-1 to TRBJ1-1; the D gene is possibly TRBD1 (5 bases). The CDR3 extends over 12 amino acids. V dropped 0 bases and J dropped 7 bases, with 7 bases sitting between them. The germline gives CDR1 SGHRS, CDR2 YFSETQ. The CDR3 DNA reads TGCGCCAGCAGCTTGGGGGGGAATGAAGCTTTCTTT. It is translated as CASSLGGNEAFF.

This clonotype has a count of ten or more. The chain is built from TRBV5-5 and TRBJ2-1; 7 positions match TRBD1. The CDR3 sequence is 14 residues long. Looked up from germline, CDR1 is SGHKS and CDR2 is YYEKEE (reference sequence). With V trimmed by 4 bases and J by 10 bases, 11 bases remained unmatched. CDR3 DNA sequence: TGTGCCAGCAGCCGGACAGGTTGGGTTGGGGAGCAGTTCTTC. Residues: CASSRTGWVGEQFF. The full variable domain, its missing parts supplied by reference TRBV5-5 and TRBJ2-1, is DAGVTQSPTHLIKTRGQQVTLRCSPISGHKSVSWYQQVLGQGPQFIFQYYEKEERGRGNFPDRFSARQFPNYSSELNVNALLLGDSALYLCASSRTGWVGEQFFGPGTRLTVL.

At least ten counts were recorded for this clonotype. The rearrangement uses TRBV6-6 and TRBJ2-7; 9 bases align to TRBD1. Trimming at V came to 6 bases and at J to 4 bases, leaving 4 bases not matched to a gene. The germline CDR1 and CDR2 sequences are MNHNY and SVGAGI (reference sequence). CDR3 length: 13 residues. The CDR3 DNA sequence: TGTGCCAGCAGGGGACAGGGTTCGTACGAGCAGTACTTC. Encoded protein: CASRGQGSYEQYF.

This clonotype has at least ten counts. CDR3 sequence: CAISESRTVYTGELFF. Written as DNA, the CDR3 is TGTGCCATCAGTGAGTCCCGGACAGTTTACACCGGGGAGCTGTTTTTT. The rearrangement uses TRBV10-3 and TRBJ2-2; D possibly corresponds to TRBD1 (6 bases). Germline-derived CDR1 and CDR2 are ENHRY and SYGVKD. This CDR3 comprises 16 residues. Trimming stripped 0 bases from V and 3 bases from J, with 11 bases between.

This clonotype showed up just a few times. The V and J genes are TRBV15 and TRBJ1-2, with TRBD1 matching 10 bases. The germline gives CDR1 LNHNV, CDR2 YYDKDF (reference sequence). Losses at the gene ends were 3 bases for V and 6 bases for J; bases not matched to a gene: 1. The CDR3 runs 13 residues. CDR3 protein: CATSSGTGDGYTF. Written as DNA, the CDR3 is TGTGCCACCAGCAGCGGGACAGGGGATGGCTACACCTTC.

The V gene is TRBV7-9, the J gene TRBJ1-2; D gene ambiguous. There are 12 residues in the CDR3. The germline V gene has CDR1 SEHNR and CDR2 FQNEAQ (reference sequence). Trimming stripped 5 bases from V and 3 bases from J, with 7 bases between. The chain's CDR3 is CASSASHYGYTF. Here the CDR3 DNA reads TGTGCCAGCAGCGCCAGTCACTATGGCTACACCTTC.

This clonotype showed up just a few times. The V and J genes are TRBV9 and TRBJ2-2, with D hard to call. V lost 3 bases and J lost 5, with 11 bases in between. Per germline, CDR1 SGDLS and CDR2 YYNGEE. This CDR3 is 14 amino acids long. In DNA form, the CDR3 reads TGTGCCAGCAGCGAGGCCCCGGCAACCGGGGAGCTGTTTTTT. It encodes CASSEAPATGELFF.

This clonotype was seen ten or more times. The chain is built from TRBV5-1 and TRBJ2-7; 7 nucleotides line up with TRBD1. CDR1 and CDR2 (germline): SGHRS, YFSETQ. The CDR3 runs to 14 residues. V was pared by 4 bases and J by 1 base, with 5 bases of the junction left unmatched. The CDR3 DNA sequence: TGCGCCAGCAGCATACAGGGGTTATCCTACGAGCAGTACTTC. This translates into CASSIQGLSYEQYF.

In its sample, this clonotype was seen a few times. This chain joins TRBV2 and TRBJ2-2; D gene ambiguous. This CDR3 comprises 14 residues. V was pared by 7 bases and J by 3 bases, with 12 bases between. CDR1 and CDR2 from the germline V gene are SNHLY and FYNNEI. CDR3 protein: CASTSSGDTGELFF. CDR3 nucleotide sequence: TGTGCCAGCACATCTAGTGGGGACACCGGGGAGCTGTTTTTT. Complete variable domain (other parts from reference TRBV2 and TRBJ2-2): EPEVTQTPSHQVTQMGQEVILRCVPISNHLYFYWYRQILGQKVEFLVSFYNNEISEKSEIFDDQFSVERPDGSNFTLKIRSTKLEDSAMYFCASTSSGDTGELFFGEGSRLTVL.

This clonotype showed up just a few times. The chain couples TRBV6-1 to TRBJ1-6, with 7 positions matching TRBD1. With 6 bases clipped from V and 7 bases from J, the junction kept 9 bases outside the gene matches. This CDR3 region has 15 residues. Per germline, CDR1 MNHNS and CDR2 SASEGT. CDR3 sequence (DNA): TGTGCCAGCAGCGATACCGGGACAGAGAATTCACCCCTCCACTTT. Its translation: CASSDTGTENSPLHF.